The T cell receptor beta chain described here comes from a study of shared clonotypes between healthy human individuals (dated by TCRdb to about 2020). Turning to the overall study: The cohort comprised two women and a few men aged 18 to 49 years. For each donor, CD4 naive and CD4 memory were each run on three plates, CD8 naive on two plates, and CD8 memory on one plate. To estimate repertoire size and how much clonotypes are shared between individuals, the study performed deep sequencing of blood TCR repertoires from five healthy adults. To increase sequencing depth and limit assay-specific biases, different laboratories used diverse techniques to prepare libraries and sequence TCR repertoires. Leukapheresis yielded between about 0.85 and 10 billion PBMCs per donor.

As for this clone: Its antigen is still unknown. Base qualities are not recorded, but no much larger clone differs from it by a single base.

Study-level results and caveats: Estimated clonotype richness was generally larger for naive than for memory subsets. Only blood was sampled, and tissue TCR repertoires likely differ from those in blood. Sharing across four donors was observed for about 4.8% of naive CD4, 3.5% of naive CD8, 2% to 2.5% of memory CD4, and over 0.3% of memory CD8 clonotypes. Because the study included a small number of donors, the genetic and exposure-history diversity represented was limited. Incomplete sequencing was indicated by rarefaction of sorted-subset datasets, despite the large sequencing depth. Compared with non-shared clonotypes, the clonotypes found in all four sorted-subset donors had higher generation probabilities. Pairwise subsampling led to the expectation that sequencing depth would affect the degree of clonotype sharing among donors.

Using the deep immunoSEQ assay, multiplex PCR amplified TCR CDR3 regions from genomic DNA. Extracted genomic DNA from each cell subset was spread evenly across all wells of several immunoSEQ 96-well plates, with each plate serving as a replicate. For sorted subsets, around 200 ng genomic DNA, equal to about 30,000 T cell genomes, was loaded into each replicate PCR. The purified libraries were quantified using a Qubit 3.0 fluorometer, sized with a Bioanalyzer 2100, and then quantified again using the KAPA Library Quantification kit. Every immunoSEQ 96-well plate was sequenced on a dedicated single-read 150-cycle Illumina NextSeq 550 flow cell. In the source study's methods: The immunoSEQ output contained only junctional sequences without quality scores, so filtering could not match that applied to full-length reads. To assign V/J genes and CDR3, sequences were annotated using PyIR, a Python wrapper for IgBLAST v1.9, with IMGT germline references. Reads were filtered out if the reads had weak V/J assignments (E-value above 1e-6), no CDR3, stop codons, out-of-frame junctions, or ambiguous translated residues. V3J clonotypes were defined as sequences sharing the same inferred V gene, J gene, and CDR3 amino acid sequence. To compute the percentage overlap between repertoires, the number of shared unique clonotypes was divided by the size of the smaller repertoire. Repertoire richness was assessed with RTK rarefaction, the Chao1 estimator, and Recon v2.1 estimates of unobserved clonotypes. OLGA was used to compute generation probabilities for all TCRbeta clonotypes that the gDNA method yielded from a handful of donors. In its TCRdb copy, this immuneACCESS table keeps in-frame sequences only and misses some clones. Where compared with another copy, unresolved V genes explain less than half of these, and the others have no known cause. V, J and clone size are those of that table, while D and trimming were read from the DNA. The sample table holds under 2.5 million clones, of which 92% were seen once. The ten largest clonotypes hold 0.3% to 0.45% of the sample.

The donors were healthy, HIV-negative adults with no recently reported acute infections or vaccinations. Every donor was a Caucasian adult living in Nashville, Tennessee, USA. CD4+ T cells were enriched by magnetic negative selection, after which naive cells were positively selected on CD45RA and the negative fraction was taken as the memory subset. Blood was collected by leukapheresis, and PBMCs were isolated by Ficoll-Histopaque density gradient centrifugation and then cryopreserved in liquid nitrogen vapor phase. Analytical flow cytometry was used to check the purity and quantity of every magnetically sorted T cell population. From each sorted fraction, genomic DNA was isolated and quantified by UV absorbance on a Nanodrop 2000c. Reading from cysteine to phenylalanine, the CDR3 counts 16 amino acids. Here the CDR3 DNA is all that survives: 48 bases in frame from base 1. CDR1 and CDR2 are drawn from the germline V gene (reference sequence): MNHNY, SVGAGI. V was cut back by 3 bases and J by 0 bases, leaving a gap of 15 bases between them.

This sequence was found in a man aged 18 to 29 in good health. Some clones in this sample may be carry-over from other donors' samples. The source material was naive CD4+ T cells from PBMCs. Taken with the paper, the label for cell subset or site translates to: CD45RA+ positively selected. Recombination joined TRBV6-6 with TRBJ2-7; matching of 5 bases hints at TRBD1 as the D gene. The nucleotides are TGTGCCAGCAGTTATTCCAAGGCAGGGCTCTCCTACGAGCAGTACTTC. This translates into CASSYSKAGLSYEQYF.